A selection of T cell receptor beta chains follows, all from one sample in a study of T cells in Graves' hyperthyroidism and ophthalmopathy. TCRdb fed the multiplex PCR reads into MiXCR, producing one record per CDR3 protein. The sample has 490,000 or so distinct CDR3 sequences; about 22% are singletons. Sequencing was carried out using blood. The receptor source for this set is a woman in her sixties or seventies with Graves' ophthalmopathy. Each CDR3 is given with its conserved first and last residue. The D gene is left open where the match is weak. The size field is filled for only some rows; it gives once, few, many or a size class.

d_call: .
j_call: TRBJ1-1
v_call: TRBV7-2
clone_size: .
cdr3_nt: TGTGCCAGCAGTTCTCAGGCAGGAGGCCCGAACACTGAAGCTTTCTTT
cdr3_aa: CASSSQAGGPNTEAFF

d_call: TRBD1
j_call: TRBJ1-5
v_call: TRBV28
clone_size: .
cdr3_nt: TGTGCCAGCACTTCTCCTTTCGGACAGGGGTTACAGCCCCAGCATTTT
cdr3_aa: CASTSPFGQGLQPQHF

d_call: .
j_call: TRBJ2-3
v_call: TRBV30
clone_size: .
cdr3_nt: TGTGCCTGGACAGGCTCTGCAGATACGCAGTATTTT
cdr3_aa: CAWTGSADTQYF

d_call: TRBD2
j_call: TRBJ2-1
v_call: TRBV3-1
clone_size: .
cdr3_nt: TGTGCCAGCAGCCCCCCGGGACTAGTTGCCAATGAGCAGTTCTTC
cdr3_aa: CASSPPGLVANEQFF

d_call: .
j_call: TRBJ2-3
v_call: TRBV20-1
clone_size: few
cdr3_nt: TGCAGTGCTAGCATAGGAGATACGCAGTATTTT
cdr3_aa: CSASIGDTQYF

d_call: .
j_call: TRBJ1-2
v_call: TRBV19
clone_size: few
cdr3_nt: TGTGCCAGTAGGACAGGATTCAACTATGGCTACACCTTC
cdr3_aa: CASRTGFNYGYTF

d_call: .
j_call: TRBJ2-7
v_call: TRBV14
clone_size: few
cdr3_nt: TGTGCCAGCAGCCAACATCGGCTAGGGTACGAGCAGTACTTC
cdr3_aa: CASSQHRLGYEQYF

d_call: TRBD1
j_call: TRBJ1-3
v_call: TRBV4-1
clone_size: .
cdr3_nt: TGCGCCAGCAGCCTATGGGACAGGAGCTCTGGAAACACCATATATTTT
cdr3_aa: CASSLWDRSSGNTIYF

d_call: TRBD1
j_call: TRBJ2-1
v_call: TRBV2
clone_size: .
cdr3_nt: TGTGCCAGTGCAGGGGGCGTCAATGAGCAGTTCTTC
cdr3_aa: CASAGGVNEQFF

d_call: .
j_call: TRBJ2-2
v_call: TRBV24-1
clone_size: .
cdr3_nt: TGTGCCACCAGTGGCAGGGCCGGGGAGCTGTTTTTT
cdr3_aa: CATSGRAGELFF

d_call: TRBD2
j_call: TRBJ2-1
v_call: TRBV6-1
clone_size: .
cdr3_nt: TGTGCCAGCACCGTTAACCCGTCAGCGGGAAGCCGCAATGAGCAGTTCTTC
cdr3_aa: CASTVNPSAGSRNEQFF

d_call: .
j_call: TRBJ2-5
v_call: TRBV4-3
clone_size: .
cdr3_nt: TGCGCCAGCAGTCAAGGAGGAGGCGGCGAGACCCAGTACTTC
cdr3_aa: CASSQGGGGETQYF

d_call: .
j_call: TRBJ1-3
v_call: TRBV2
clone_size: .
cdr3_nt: TGTGCCAGCAGTGAGGGCAGAACTGGAAACACCATATATTTT
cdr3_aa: CASSEGRTGNTIYF

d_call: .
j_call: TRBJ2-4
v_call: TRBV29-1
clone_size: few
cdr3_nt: TGCAGCGTCCAGGGAGCCAAAAACATTCAGTACTTC
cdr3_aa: CSVQGAKNIQYF

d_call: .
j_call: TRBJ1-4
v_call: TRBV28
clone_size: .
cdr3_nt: TGTGCCAGCAGTTCGGGACGGATAAATGAAAAACTGTTTTTT
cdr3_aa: CASSSGRINEKLFF

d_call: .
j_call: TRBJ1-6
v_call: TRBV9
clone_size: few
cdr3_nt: TGTGCCAGCAGCCCCCAGCTGGCGGCCTCACCCCTCCACTTT
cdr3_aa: CASSPQLAASPLHF

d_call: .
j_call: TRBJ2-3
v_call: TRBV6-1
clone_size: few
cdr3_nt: TGTGCCAGCATAGTAGTCGGAGGATGGGTTACAGATACGCAGTATTTT
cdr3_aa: CASIVVGGWVTDTQYF

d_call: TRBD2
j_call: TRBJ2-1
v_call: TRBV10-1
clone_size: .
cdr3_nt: TGCGCCAGCAGTGACTCGGGAGGGCCTGGAAATGAGCAGTTCTTC
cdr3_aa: CASSDSGGPGNEQFF

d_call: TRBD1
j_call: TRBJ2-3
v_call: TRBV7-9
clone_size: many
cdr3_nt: TGTGCCAGCAGCAGAGGACAGGGGGCATCCCTAAACCGTTATACGCAGTATTTT
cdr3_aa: CASSRGQGASLNRYTQYF

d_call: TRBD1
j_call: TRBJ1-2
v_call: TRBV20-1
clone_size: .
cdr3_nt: TGCAGTGCTAGTCAGCCAGGGGGGACCTATGGCTACACCTTC
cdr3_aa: CSASQPGGTYGYTF

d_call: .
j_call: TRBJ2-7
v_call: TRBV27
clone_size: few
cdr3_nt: TGTGCCAGCAGCGCCCAGGGTCTATCCGAGCAGTACTTC
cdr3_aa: CASSAQGLSEQYF

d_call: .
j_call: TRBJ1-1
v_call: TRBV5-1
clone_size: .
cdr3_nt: TGCGCCAGCAGCTCCCTCGACAGGAGTGAAGCTTTCTTT
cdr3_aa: CASSSLDRSEAFF

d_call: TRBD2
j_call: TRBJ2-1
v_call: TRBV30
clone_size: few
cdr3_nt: TGTGCCTGGAGTGTATCCGGGACTAGCAATGAGCAGTTCTTC
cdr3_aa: CAWSVSGTSNEQFF